This T cell receptor beta chain came from a study of vaccination effects on CD4 cells after COVID-19. Only in-frame clones appear in the TCRdb table, and some are missing; sequencing was by immunoSEQ multiplex PCR. The table has more than 40,000 clones, 65% to 80% seen once. Antigen-specific CD4+ T cell clonotypes were called by their expansion after viral peptide-pool culture in ViraFEST. It was after roughly ten days of culture that CD4+ T cells were isolated. Each participant was given two doses of one vaccine (BNT162b2 or mRNA-1273). As for this clone: Its antigen is still unknown.

Whole-study results and caveats: Few convalescent patients, and no early post-infection timepoints, were available to the study. In healthy vaccinees, only 1 of 255 vaccine-induced clones cross-reacted with common cold coronaviruses.

Specimen: CD4+ T cells from PBMCs cultured with HCoV-OC43 spike peptides, collected after COVID-19 vaccination. Subset in this sample: HCoV-OC43 spike overlapping peptide pool stimulation. The source is a human donor who received a COVID-19 vaccine.

The CDR3 region has the DNA TGCGCCAGCAGCTTAGGAAACGAGGGAACCTACGAGCAGTACTTC. It specifies CASSLGNEGTYEQYF. The chain joins TRBV5-1 to TRBJ2-7, with D maybe TRBD2 (5 bases). Trimming took 2 bases from V and 2 from J, leaving 14 bases between them. Per germline, CDR1 SGHRS and CDR2 YFSETQ. This CDR3 is built from 15 residues.